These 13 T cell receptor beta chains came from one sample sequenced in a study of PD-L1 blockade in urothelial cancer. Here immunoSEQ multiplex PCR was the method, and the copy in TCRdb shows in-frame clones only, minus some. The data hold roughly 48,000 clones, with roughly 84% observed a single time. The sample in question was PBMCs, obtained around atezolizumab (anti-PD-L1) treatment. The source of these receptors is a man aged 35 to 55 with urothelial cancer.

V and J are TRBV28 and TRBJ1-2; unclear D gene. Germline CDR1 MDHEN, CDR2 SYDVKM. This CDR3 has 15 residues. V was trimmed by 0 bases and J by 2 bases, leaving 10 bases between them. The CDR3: CASSLWGRKNYGYTF. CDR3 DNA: TGTGCCAGCAGTTTATGGGGCAGGAAAAACTATGGCTACACCTTC.

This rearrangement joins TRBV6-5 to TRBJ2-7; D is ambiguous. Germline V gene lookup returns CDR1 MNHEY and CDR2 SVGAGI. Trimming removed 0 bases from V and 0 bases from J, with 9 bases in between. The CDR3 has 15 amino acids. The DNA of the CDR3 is TGTGCCAGCAGTTACTCGAGGCGGTCCTCCTACGAGCAGTACTTC. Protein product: CASSYSRRSSYEQYF.

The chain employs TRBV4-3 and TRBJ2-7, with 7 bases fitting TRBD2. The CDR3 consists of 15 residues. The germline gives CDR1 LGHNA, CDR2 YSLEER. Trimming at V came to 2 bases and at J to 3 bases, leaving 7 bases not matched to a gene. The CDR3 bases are TGCGCCAGCAGCCAAATGGGGGGGGGAAACTACGAGCAGTACTTC. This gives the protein CASSQMGGGNYEQYF.

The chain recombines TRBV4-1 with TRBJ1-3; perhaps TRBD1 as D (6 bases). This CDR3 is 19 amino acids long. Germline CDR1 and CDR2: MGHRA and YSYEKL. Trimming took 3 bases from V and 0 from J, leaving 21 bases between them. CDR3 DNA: TGCGCCAGCAGCCAGAAGACCCCTAACAGGGCTAACTCTGGAAACACCATATATTTT. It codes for CASSQKTPNRANSGNTIYF.

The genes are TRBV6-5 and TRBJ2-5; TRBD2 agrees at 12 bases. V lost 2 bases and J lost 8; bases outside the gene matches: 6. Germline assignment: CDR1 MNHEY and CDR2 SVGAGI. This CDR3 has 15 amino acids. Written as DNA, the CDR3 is TGTGCCAGCAGTTACGATCTAGCGGGAGGGTCAACCCAGTACTTC. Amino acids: CASSYDLAGGSTQYF.

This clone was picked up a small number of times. The CDR3 here is CSVVPGSKAFF. The CDR3 DNA is TGCAGCGTTGTCCCAGGGTCTAAAGCTTTCTTT. V usage is TRBV29-1 and J usage is TRBJ1-1; possibly TRBD1 for D (5 bases). With 4 bases removed from V and 9 bases from J, the gap between germline ends came to 12 bases. In germline, CDR1 is SQVTM, CDR2 ANQGSEA. The CDR3 spans 11 residues. Full variable domain (rest looked up from reference TRBV29-1 and TRBJ1-1): SAVISQKPSRDICQRGTSLTIQCQVDSQVTMMFWYRQQPGQSLTLIATANQGSEATYESGFVIDKFPISRPNLTFSTLTVSNMSPEDSSIYLCSVVPGSKAFFGQGTRLTVV.

DNA for the CDR3: TGTGCCAGTAGTAGTGGTAGATACAATGAGCAGTTCTTC. This sequence encodes CASSSGRYNEQFF. The chain links TRBV19 to TRBJ2-1; D remains ambiguous. V shed 4 bases and J shed 4 bases, with 8 bases lying between them. Germline V CDR1 and CDR2: LNHDA, SQIVND (reference sequence). The CDR3 extends over 13 amino acids.

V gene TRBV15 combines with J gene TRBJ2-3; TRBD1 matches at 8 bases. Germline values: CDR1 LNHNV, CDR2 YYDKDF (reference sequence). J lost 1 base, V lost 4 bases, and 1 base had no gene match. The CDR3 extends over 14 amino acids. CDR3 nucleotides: TGTGCCACCAGCAAGGGACAGGGCACAGATACGCAGTATTTT. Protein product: CATSKGQGTDTQYF.

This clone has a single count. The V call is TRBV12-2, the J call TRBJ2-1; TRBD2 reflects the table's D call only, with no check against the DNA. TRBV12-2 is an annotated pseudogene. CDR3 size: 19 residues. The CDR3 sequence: CASRPTNFLGLAGGCEQFF. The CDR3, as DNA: TGTGCAAGTCGCCCGACGAACTTCCTGGGACTAGCGGGAGGCTGTGAGCAGTTCTTC.

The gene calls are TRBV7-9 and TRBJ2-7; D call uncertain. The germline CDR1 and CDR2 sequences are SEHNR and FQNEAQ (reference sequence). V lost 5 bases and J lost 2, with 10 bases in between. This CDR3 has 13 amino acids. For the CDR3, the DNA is TGTGCCAGCAGCGATAGCAACACCTACGAGCAGTACTTC. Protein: CASSDSNTYEQYF.

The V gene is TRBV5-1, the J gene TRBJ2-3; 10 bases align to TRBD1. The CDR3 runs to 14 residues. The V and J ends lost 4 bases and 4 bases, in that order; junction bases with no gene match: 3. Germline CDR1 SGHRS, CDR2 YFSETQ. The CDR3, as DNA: TGCGCCAGCAGCCGTGGACAGGGGGCAGATACGCAGTATTTT. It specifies CASSRGQGADTQYF.

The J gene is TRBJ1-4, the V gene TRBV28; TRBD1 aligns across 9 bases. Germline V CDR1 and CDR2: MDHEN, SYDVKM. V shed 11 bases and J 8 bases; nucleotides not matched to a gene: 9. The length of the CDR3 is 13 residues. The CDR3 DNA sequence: TGTGCCGGTGGGACAGGGTCTCTAGAAAAACTGTTTTTT. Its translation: CAGGTGSLEKLFF.

In DNA form, the CDR3 reads TGTGCCGCAGGACAGGGGAGCTCTGGGGCCAACGTCCTGACTTTC. Translation gives CAAGQGSSGANVLTF. The rearrangement links TRBV10-3 to TRBJ2-6; 9 bases agree with TRBD1. Per germline, CDR1 ENHRY and CDR2 SYGVKD. CDR3 size: 15 residues. V shed 11 bases, J shed 0 bases, and the junction held 5 bases outside the gene matches.